This note documents a single TCR beta chain sequence. Its specificity is unknown. Per the germline V gene, CDR1 is LNHNV and CDR2 is YYDKDF (reference sequence). Trimming removed 5 bases from V and 1 base from J, with 11 bases in between. The CDR3 runs 14 residues. This entry belongs to a study of response to subunit inactivated influenza vaccine. Whole-study findings and limits: Authors suggested that a seasonal influenza vaccination recruits few new T cells each time.

MiXCR, run by TCRdb on the RT-PCR reads, gives a single entry per CDR3 protein. The sample has around 250,000 distinct CDR3 sequences; 12% are singletons. Sequenced here: non-naive T cells sorted from PBMCs, sampled less than 15 days before vaccination. This chain uses TRBV15 with TRBJ2-5; D remains ambiguous. The clonotype comes from a man between 45 and 60 years old who received an inactivated influenza vaccine. CDR3 sequence (DNA): TGTGCCACCAGCCCCGGGCGGATCCAAGAGACCCAGTACTTC. Translation gives CATSPGRIQETQYF.